This T cell receptor beta chain was identified in a study of shared clonotypes between healthy human individuals. Sequenced by immunoSEQ multiplex PCR; TCRdb stores in-frame clones only, minus some. Of about 680,000 clones listed, roughly 73% are singletons. From germline, CDR1 is LNHDA and CDR2 SQIVND (reference sequence). The CDR3 has 16 amino acids. With V trimmed by 6 bases and J by 0 bases, 8 bases remained unmatched. Each of the donors was a healthy adult who was HIV-negative and had not had a recent acute infection or vaccination. The receptor's source is a woman younger than 45 in good health. Sequenced input: memory CD4+ T cells sorted from blood. Subset in this sample: CD45RA-negative fraction. The chain joins TRBV19 to TRBJ1-5; 7 bases fit TRBD1. The DNA for the CDR3 is TGTGCCAGTAGCCTGAAACAGGGGAATAGCAATCAGCCCCAGCATTTT. Translation gives CASSLKQGNSNQPQHF.